This T cell receptor (beta chain) was documented in a study of CD8 T cells in ankylosing spondylitis. This clonotype was observed many times. The antigen remains unidentified. By quantitative 5'-RACE with molecular barcodes, the TCR beta libraries were made. TCRdb reprocessed the 5' RACE reads via MiXCR and lists one record per CDR3 protein. The profile shows more than 400,000 distinct CDR3 sequences, about 5% of them singletons. Study outcomes and limitations: Blood of patients with ankylosing spondylitis appeared to be characterized by a TCR beta motif of about eight highly homologous variants. The disease-linked clones had a CD8+ phenotype and low blood frequencies. Matched synovial fluid from ankylosing spondylitis patients was reported to be enriched for disease-linked clones.

The V gene end was trimmed by 0 bases and the J gene end by 5 bases; junction bases not matched to a gene: 6. In germline, CDR1 is MNHEY, CDR2 SVGAGI. The CDR3 has 15 residues. The sequencing input was blood, either unsorted or a sorted T cell fraction (not recorded which). This chain uses TRBV6-5 with TRBJ1-1; 7 bases are shared with TRBD1. The clonotype was recovered from a male donor with ankylosing spondylitis. CDR3 coding DNA: TGTGCCAGCAGTTACTCGGAACAGGGGCGGACTGAAGCTTTCTTT. Amino acid sequence: CASSYSEQGRTEAFF.